The clone carrying this T cell receptor (beta chain) was counted ten times or more. This CDR3 is 14 amino acids long. Per germline, CDR1 SGDLS and CDR2 YYNGEE. The junction had 3 bases not matched to a gene; V was cut back by 1 base and J by 5 bases. TCRdb re-analysed the 5' RACE reads in MiXCR, keeping a single row per CDR3 protein. The sample lists some 78,000 distinct CDR3 sequences, roughly 8% occurring once. The source of the sample is a study of spatial heterogeneity in lung cancer. Time point here: sample taken at primary tumor resection. Samples were obtained from 65 to 80 donors, all untreated early-stage non-small cell lung cancer patients. In each case, whole RNA from tumor, nontumor lung or frozen PBMC was sequenced unsorted.

The receptor comes from a male donor with early-stage non-small cell lung cancer. Sequencing used PBMCs, obtained at surgery. The V call is TRBV9, the J call TRBJ2-7; 10 nucleotides match TRBD2. The CDR3 is CASSVYGTSDEQYF. The DNA for the CDR3 is TGTGCCAGCAGCGTATACGGGACTAGCGACGAGCAGTACTTC.